This record covers a single T cell receptor beta chain. One entry per CDR3 protein results from TCRdb running MiXCR on the RT-PCR reads. The sample holds approximately 200,000 distinct CDR3 sequences, more than 35% seen once. These data are taken from a study of patients and donors after allogeneic stem cell transplantation. This receptor was obtained from a human donor who was either an allogeneic HSCT recipient or a stem cell or donor lymphocyte infusion donor (not recorded which). It is not recorded whose cells these are; they may come from a transplant donor. The sequencing input was blood, either unsorted or a sorted T cell fraction (not recorded which).

The CDR3 DNA sequence: TGTGCCAGCCTCATAGGAGTAGCTCAATCCAATGAGCAGTTCTTC. Translation: CASLIGVAQSNEQFF. The chain employs TRBV12-3 or TRBV12-4 and TRBJ2-1; D ambiguous. V dropped 8 bases and J dropped 6 bases, with 20 bases sitting between them. This CDR3 spans 15 amino acids.